This passage covers 17 T cell receptor beta chains from one sample sequenced in a study of blood T cells in healthy people across ages. Together with a sample-barcoded 5' primer, a J-beta primer mix was included in a second PCR lasting about 7 to 11 cycles. TCRdb recomputed calls from the 5' RACE reads with MiXCR, one row per CDR3 protein. Among about 1.6 million distinct CDR3 sequences, about 31% were seen once, and the ten largest hold around 11%. The material sequenced was blood. The receptors shown here come from a woman aged 30 to 39 in good health.

This chain joins TRBV5-1 and TRBJ2-3; 7 positions match TRBD2. Trimming removed 10 bases from V and 1 base from J; junction bases left unmatched: 9. This CDR3 is 14 amino acids long. Germline CDR1 SGHRS, CDR2 YFSETQ. In DNA, the CDR3 is TGCGCCGGGTCGGGAGGAAGGGGCACAGATACGCAGTATTTT. Translation: CAGSGGRGTDTQYF.

V and J are TRBV2 and TRBJ2-2; no definite D call. This CDR3 comprises 15 residues. V gave up 3 bases and J gave up 7 bases, with 15 bases separating them. The germline CDR1 and CDR2 sequences are SNHLY and FYNNEI. The CDR3 DNA is TGTGCCAGCAGTGAGCAGCCAGGAGACCTCGGGGAGCTGTTTTTT. It codes for CASSEQPGDLGELFF.

J is TRBJ2-5 and V is TRBV5-5; D uncertain. V was pared by 0 bases and J by 10 bases, with 13 bases between. Germline values: CDR1 SGHKS, CDR2 YYEKEE (reference sequence). This CDR3 is 13 amino acids long. The CDR3 spells CASSLGLTDGQYF. In nucleotides, the CDR3 is TGTGCCAGCAGCTTGGGCCTCACGGATGGCCAGTACTTC. The full variable domain, rest sourced from reference TRBV5-5 and TRBJ2-5, is DAGVTQSPTHLIKTRGQQVTLRCSPISGHKSVSWYQQVLGQGPQFIFQYYEKEERGRGNFPDRFSARQFPNYSSELNVNALLLGDSALYLCASSLGLTDGQYFGPGTRLLVL.

There are a few counts of this clonotype. DNA for the CDR3: TGTGCCAGCAGCCAAGAGAGGCAGGCAGCAGGCTACACCTTC. This sequence encodes CASSQERQAAGYTF. The chain uses TRBV3-1 and TRBJ1-2, with D hard to call. Germline loops: CDR1 LGHDT, CDR2 YNNKEL (reference sequence). The CDR3 totals 14 residues. Trimming pared 0 bases from V and 8 bases from J, leaving 13 bases between.

This chain uses TRBV5-1 with TRBJ1-1; D remains ambiguous. The CDR3 sequence is 15 residues long. In germline, CDR1 is SGHRS, CDR2 YFSETQ. V was cut by 1 base and J by 1 base, with 11 bases left in between. The CDR3 region has the DNA TGCGCCAGCAGCTTGCGGTCGGCAGGGAACACTGAAGCTTTCTTT. This codes for CASSLRSAGNTEAFF.

The CDR3 loop reads CASSQDPAPGQPQHF. CDR3 DNA: TGCGCCAGCAGCCAAGATCCAGCTCCGGGTCAGCCCCAGCATTTT. The V and J genes are TRBV4-1 and TRBJ1-5; no reliable D call. V lost 0 bases and J lost 6, with 12 bases in between. The CDR3 runs 15 residues. The germline V gene has CDR1 MGHRA and CDR2 YSYEKL.

The chain uses TRBV2 and TRBJ2-1, with a possible D match to TRBD1 (5 bases). This CDR3 comprises 16 residues. Germline CDR1 reads SNHLY; CDR2 reads FYNNEI. V was clipped by 5 bases and J by 5 bases, with 19 bases between them. This chain's CDR3 is CASSRLSQGRNNEQFF. For the CDR3, the DNA is TGTGCCAGCAGTAGGTTAAGTCAGGGTAGGAACAATGAGCAGTTCTTC.

V is TRBV9 and J is TRBJ2-1; 7 nucleotides agree with TRBD1. The CDR3 contains 15 residues. CDR1 and CDR2 from the germline V gene are SGDLS and YYNGEE. J gave up 4 bases and V 3 bases, and 7 bases lay outside the gene matches. The CDR3 DNA sequence: TGTGCCAGCAGCGCCTATGGACAGGTTTACAATGAGCAGTTCTTC. Translation: CASSAYGQVYNEQFF. The full variable domain, its missing parts supplied by reference TRBV9 and TRBJ2-1, is DSGVTQTPKHLITATGQRVTLRCSPRSGDLSVYWYQQSLDQGLQFLIQYYNGEERAKGNILERFSAQQFPDLHSELNLSSLELGDSALYFCASSAYGQVYNEQFFGPGTRLTVL.

The rearrangement links TRBV2 to TRBJ2-1; possible D gene TRBD1, 6 bases. Per germline, CDR1 SNHLY and CDR2 FYNNEI. The CDR3 is made up of 14 amino acids. V lost 10 bases, J lost 3 bases, and 16 bases lay in between. In nucleotides, the CDR3 is TGTGCCAACGCCCCACGACAGGACTACAATGAGCAGTTCTTC. Translated, it gives CANAPRQDYNEQFF. Based on the CDR3 plus reference TRBV2 and TRBJ2-1, the full variable domain is EPEVTQTPSHQVTQMGQEVILRCVPISNHLYFYWYRQILGQKVEFLVSFYNNEISEKSEIFDDQFSVERPDGSNFTLKIRSTKLEDSAMYFCANAPRQDYNEQFFGPGTRLTVL.

The CDR3 DNA sequence: TGTGCCAGCAGTCGCCCCGGGGGGCAAGAGACCCAGTACTTC. Its protein product is CASSRPGGQETQYF. The genes are TRBV28 and TRBJ2-5; 7 bases line up with TRBD2. V gave up 5 bases and J gave up 2 bases; unmatched junction bases: 5. Germline loops: CDR1 MDHEN, CDR2 SYDVKM. The CDR3 loop spans 14 amino acids.

V usage is TRBV6-6 and J usage is TRBJ2-5; the D gene is possibly TRBD1 (6 bases). The CDR3 consists of 14 residues. Trimming left V 5 bases short and J 5 bases short, with 15 bases between. The germline CDR1 and CDR2 sequences are MNHNY and SVGAGI (reference sequence). In nucleotides, the CDR3 is TGTGCCAGCAGTAACAGGGAGACTGGGGAGACCCAGTACTTC. Translated: CASSNRETGETQYF.

The chain uses TRBV12-3 or TRBV12-4 and TRBJ1-1, with D maybe TRBD1 (6 bases). With 3 bases removed from V and 2 bases from J, the gap between germline ends came to 10 bases. This CDR3 spans 14 amino acids. CDR3 coding DNA: TGTGCCAGCAGTTTCAGGGGCGGCAACACTGAAGCTTTCTTT. Translated, it gives CASSFRGGNTEAFF.

This clonotype was observed a few times. The chain uses TRBV20-1 and TRBJ2-1; 7 bases fit TRBD2. The CDR3 is 13 amino acids. Germline CDR1 DFQATT, CDR2 SNEGSKA (reference sequence). Unmatched junction bases numbered 0, after V lost 0 bases and J lost 4 bases. CDR3 bases: TGCAGTGCTAGAGATAGCGGGTACAATGAGCAGTTCTTC. It encodes CSARDSGYNEQFF.

The chain employs TRBV5-1 and TRBJ2-2, with no clear D. The CDR3 is 13 amino acids. The germline V gene encodes CDR1 SGHRS and CDR2 YFSETQ. V dropped 4 bases and J dropped 6 bases, with 10 bases sitting between them. The CDR3 region is CASSVIQAGELFF. As DNA, the CDR3 is TGCGCCAGCAGCGTTATCCAAGCCGGGGAGCTGTTTTTT.

The chain uses TRBV7-2 and TRBJ1-2; 8 bases line up with TRBD1. The trim removed 0 bases at V and 4 bases at J, leaving 7 bases unmatched. The CDR3 sequence is 16 residues long. Germline V gene data show CDR1 as SGHTA and CDR2 as FQGNSA. The CDR3 region has the DNA TGTGCCAGCAGCTTAGCCGAGACAGGGGCCGCCTATGGCTACACCTTC. Translation gives CASSLAETGAAYGYTF.

This clonotype was seen ten or more times. This chain connects TRBV12-3 or TRBV12-4 to TRBJ1-2; 8 positions agree with TRBD1. The CDR3 runs 14 residues. V shed 5 bases and J 0 bases; nucleotides not matched to a gene: 2. CDR3 region: CASSGTGTNYGYTF. The DNA for the CDR3 is TGTGCCAGCAGTGGGACAGGAACTAACTATGGCTACACCTTC.

V is TRBV20-1 and J is TRBJ2-7; D is ambiguous. The CDR3 has 14 amino acids. Between the trimmed V and J ends, which lost 5 bases and 7 bases, there was a span of 21 bases. Per germline, CDR1 DFQATT and CDR2 SNEGSKA (reference sequence). In DNA form, the CDR3 reads TGCAGTGCTCTTTCCTTAGACGTCGCCCAGGAGCAGTACTTC. Protein product: CSALSLDVAQEQYF.